This passage covers 30 T cell receptor beta chains from one sample sequenced in a study of CD8+ T cells in alopecia areata (dated by TCRdb to 2017 to 2018). Library creation used the immunoSEQ multiplex PCR assay. For TCR sequencing, RNA was extracted from every sample and reverse transcribed into cDNA to serve as template. This immuneACCESS table, as held by TCRdb, lists in-frame sequences with V and J called but not all clones. Of the missing ones, under half trace to an unresolved V gene in checked studies; the others have no known cause. The table for this sample lists roughly 150,000 clones; around 50% of them were counted only once. The ten largest account for under 8% of the sample. What this sample's time point label stands for: baseline before oral tofacitinib. Source: CD4+ T cells sorted from blood, taken at week 0. Source of these receptors: a human donor with alopecia areata.

This chain connects TRBV5-1 to TRBJ2-2, with TRBD1 identical over 10 bases. In germline, CDR1 is SGHRS, CDR2 YFSETQ. The CDR3 consists of 14 residues. The V gene end was trimmed by 7 bases and the J gene end by 3 bases; junction bases not matched to a gene: 3. In DNA form, the CDR3 reads TGCGCCAGCGCAGACAGGGGGCACACCGGGGAGCTGTTTTTT. Residues: CASADRGHTGELFF.

The chain employs TRBV7-9 and TRBJ1-1; D is ambiguous. Germline CDR1 is SEHNR and CDR2 is FQNEAQ (reference sequence). The CDR3 runs to 12 residues. Trimming pared 1 base from V and 4 bases from J, leaving 4 bases between. CDR3 DNA sequence: TGTGCCAGCAGCTTAGTAAGCACTGAAGCTTTCTTT. Translated: CASSLVSTEAFF.

The genes are TRBV7-8 and TRBJ1-1; no clear D gene. This CDR3 spans 16 amino acids. V was trimmed by 1 base and J by 3 bases, leaving 15 bases between them. Germline V gives CDR1 SGHVS, CDR2 FQNEAQ. The CDR3 is CASSLVAPSGDTEAFF. The DNA for the CDR3 is TGTGCCAGCAGCTTAGTGGCCCCCAGCGGGGACACTGAAGCTTTCTTT.

This clone was seen only a few times. This chain links TRBV6-1 with TRBJ2-6; D ambiguous. The germline V gene has CDR1 MNHNS and CDR2 SASEGT. The CDR3 is made up of 15 amino acids. Between the trimmed V and J ends, which lost 7 bases and 0 bases, there was a span of 10 bases. CDR3 in DNA: TGTGCCAGCAACGCTCAAAGCTCTGGGGCCAACGTCCTGACTTTC. Translation gives CASNAQSSGANVLTF.

The chain has TRBV28 and TRBJ2-7, with D unresolved. CDR1 and CDR2 (germline): MDHEN, SYDVKM. The germline V and J ends were trimmed by 2 bases and 1 base, with 6 bases remaining between them. The CDR3 runs to 13 residues. The CDR3 here is CASSLAVSYEQYF. CDR3 coding DNA: TGTGCCAGCAGTTTAGCGGTGTCCTACGAGCAGTACTTC.

The chain employs TRBV7-9 and TRBJ2-3; the D is unclear. The CDR3 sequence is 14 residues long. The V end lost 1 base, the J end lost 0 bases, and 5 bases lay between the germline ends. Per the germline V gene, CDR1 is SEHNR and CDR2 is FQNEAQ (reference sequence). The CDR3, as DNA: TGTGCCAGCAGCTTAGTGAAAAGCACAGATACGCAGTATTTT. Translation: CASSLVKSTDTQYF.

The CDR3: CASSLGLGNTEAFF. CDR3 nucleotides: TGTGCCAGCAGTTTAGGGTTAGGGAACACTGAAGCTTTCTTT. The V call is TRBV27, the J call TRBJ1-1; unclear D gene. Trimming cost V 2 bases and J 1 base, with 8 bases left between them. This CDR3 is 14 amino acids long. Germline V gene lookup returns CDR1 MNHEY and CDR2 SMNVEV (reference sequence).

This clone was observed a handful of times. The V gene is TRBV29-1, the J gene TRBJ2-1, with 7 bases identical to TRBD2. The germline V gene has CDR1 SQVTM and CDR2 ANQGSEA. V dropped 4 bases and J dropped 0; count of bases not matched to a gene: 6. This CDR3 has 15 amino acids. CDR3 DNA sequence: TGCAGCGTTGGACGCGGGAGTAACTCCTACAATGAGCAGTTCTTC. This codes for CSVGRGSNSYNEQFF.

This clone has more than one count but fewer than ten. V is TRBV30 and J is TRBJ2-1; 11 positions match TRBD2. V dropped 2 bases and J dropped 4; count of bases not matched to a gene: 4. Germline CDR1 reads GTSNPN; CDR2 reads SVGIG (reference sequence). CDR3 length equals 15 residues. For the CDR3, the DNA is TGTGCCTGGAGTCTCGGGACTAGCGGTTACAATGAGCAGTTCTTC. Residues: CAWSLGTSGYNEQFF.

This sequence joins TRBV29-1 and TRBJ1-1, with 7 bases matching TRBD1. Per germline, CDR1 SQVTM and CDR2 ANQGSEA. With 6 bases clipped from V and 1 base from J, the junction kept 8 bases outside the gene matches. The CDR3 has 14 amino acids. The CDR3 reads CSVVQGGWNTEAFF. The DNA for the CDR3 is TGCAGCGTCGTCCAGGGGGGTTGGAACACTGAAGCTTTCTTT.

This clone has just a few counts. The chain has TRBV2 and TRBJ1-6, with unresolved D. Trimming took 6 bases from V and 4 from J, leaving 10 bases between them. The CDR3 runs to 14 residues. CDR1 and CDR2 from the germline V gene are SNHLY and FYNNEI. The CDR3 spells CASRLDGYNSPLHF. The CDR3 nucleotides are TGTGCCAGCAGGCTTGATGGATATAATTCACCCCTCCACTTT.

A few counts support this clone. The chain combines TRBV6-6 with TRBJ1-3; TRBD1 is a possible D gene (5 bases). The CDR3 consists of 12 residues. Between the trimmed V and J ends, which lost 10 bases and 2 bases, there was a span of 9 bases. Looked up from germline, CDR1 is MNHNY and CDR2 is SVGAGI (reference sequence). CDR3 coding DNA: TGTGCCATCAGGGATGCTGGAAACACCATATATTTT. This codes for CAIRDAGNTIYF.

This clone was seen only once. The chain has TRBV4-1 and TRBJ2-3; D call uncertain. The CDR3 covers 12 residues. The V gene's germline CDR1 is MGHRA and CDR2 YSYEKL. V lost 4 bases and J 4 bases, leaving 6 bases between the germline ends. The CDR3 bases are TGCGCCAGCAGCCCACCGTCAGATACGCAGTATTTT. Translated, it gives CASSPPSDTQYF.

The rearrangement uses TRBV23-1 and TRBJ1-2; D is perhaps TRBD1 (6 bases). TRBV23-1 is annotated as an ORF whose role is uncertain. V was shortened by 8 bases and J by 3 bases, with 16 bases between the two germline ends. This CDR3 is built from 14 residues. The CDR3 nucleotides are TGCGCCAGCGGACAGACAGGTTCGGACTATGGCTACACCTTC. It codes for CASGQTGSDYGYTF.

V is TRBV11-3 and J is TRBJ2-3; weak D call: TRBD1 (6 bases). Germline V gene data show CDR1 as SGHNT and CDR2 as YENEEA. This CDR3 comprises 19 residues. Trimming removed 4 bases from V and 0 bases from J, with 23 bases in between. The CDR3 protein is CASSSFWDTLPTSTDTQYF. The DNA for the CDR3 is TGTGCCAGCAGCTCTTTCTGGGACACCTTACCCACTAGCACAGATACGCAGTATTTT.

V and J are TRBV4-2 and TRBJ2-3; TRBD2 agrees at 14 bases. Germline V gene sequence: CDR1 LGHNA, CDR2 YNFKEQ. CDR3 length: 17 residues. V trimming: 0 bases; J trimming: 1 base; junction bases outside the gene matches: 0. Here the CDR3 reads CASSQEGLAGGTDTQYF. CDR3 in DNA: TGTGCCAGCAGCCAAGAGGGACTAGCGGGGGGCACAGATACGCAGTATTTT.

The chain uses TRBV4-1 and TRBJ1-2; tentative D call: TRBD1 (6 bases). From germline, CDR1 is MGHRA and CDR2 YSYEKL. V shed 2 bases and J shed 8 bases, with 12 bases lying between them. This CDR3 comprises 13 residues. CDR3 in DNA: TGCGCCAGCAGCCAACAGGGGCTGGGCGGCTACACCTTC. It is translated as CASSQQGLGGYTF.

The chain joins TRBV2 to TRBJ1-1; D gene uncertain. Trimming left V 5 bases short and J 4 bases short, with 11 bases between. Germline assignment: CDR1 SNHLY and CDR2 FYNNEI. The CDR3 consists of 13 residues. The CDR3, as DNA: TGTGCCAGCAGTCCCATGGTGGTCACTGAAGCTTTCTTT. It translates to CASSPMVVTEAFF.

This chain links TRBV29-1 with TRBJ1-2; no clear D. The CDR3 is 13 residues long. V lost 4 bases and J lost 4, with 13 bases in between. Germline CDR1 is SQVTM and CDR2 is ANQGSEA. The CDR3 sequence: CSVATDTLYGYTF. CDR3 in DNA: TGCAGCGTTGCTACGGATACCCTCTATGGCTACACCTTC.

This chain joins TRBV12-5 and TRBJ2-7; D gene ambiguous. The CDR3 sequence is 11 residues long. The V end lost 4 bases, the J end lost 8 bases, and 9 bases lay between the germline ends. Germline-derived CDR1 and CDR2 are LGHNT and FRNRAP. The CDR3 DNA reads as TGTGCTAGTGGTTCACACCTCAAGCAGTACTTC. Translating it yields CASGSHLKQYF.

There are a few counts of this clone. Additional DNA sequences in this sample encode the identical CDR3. This chain joins TRBV5-6 and TRBJ2-2; D remains ambiguous. The CDR3 consists of 11 residues. In germline, CDR1 is SGHDT, CDR2 YYEEEE. V shed 2 bases and J shed 6 bases, with 2 bases lying between them. The CDR3 spells CASSLSGELFF. In DNA form, the CDR3 reads TGTGCCAGCAGCTTATCCGGGGAGCTGTTTTTT.

This clone was counted between two and nine times. The V call is TRBV18, the J call TRBJ2-5; no firm D call. The V gene lost 2 bases and the J gene lost 5 bases, with 6 bases spanning the gap. The V gene's germline CDR1 is KGHSH and CDR2 LQKENI. The CDR3 loop spans 12 amino acids. In DNA form, the CDR3 reads TGTGCCAGCTCACCAGCCTCGGAGACCCAGTACTTC. This codes for CASSPASETQYF.

This clone was detected once. V and J are TRBV7-2 and TRBJ1-2; 7 positions match TRBD1. J was trimmed by 2 bases and V by 5 bases; bases with no gene match: 8. There are 15 residues in the CDR3. Germline CDR1 and CDR2: SGHTA and FQGNSA. The CDR3: CASSERGQRNYGYTF. DNA for the CDR3: TGTGCCAGCAGCGAGAGGGGGCAGAGAAACTATGGCTACACCTTC.

The chain has TRBV5-1 and TRBJ2-7, with D possibly matching TRBD2 (5 bases). Germline V gene data show CDR1 as SGHRS and CDR2 as YFSETQ. The germline V and J ends were trimmed by 0 bases and 4 bases, with 11 bases remaining between them. The CDR3 runs 14 residues. The DNA for the CDR3 is TGCGCCAGCAGCTTGGTACCGGGGTATTACGAGCAGTACTTC. It translates to CASSLVPGYYEQYF.

The rearrangement uses TRBV5-1 and TRBJ1-5; 8 bases fit TRBD1. This CDR3 contains 18 residues. Looked up from germline, CDR1 is SGHRS and CDR2 is YFSETQ. V shed 4 bases and J 0 bases; nucleotides not matched to a gene: 12. The CDR3, as DNA: TGCGCCAGCAGCGCCCCGAGGACAGGGTCGTATAGCAATCAGCCCCAGCATTTT. The encoded protein is CASSAPRTGSYSNQPQHF.

The chain joins TRBV4-2 to TRBJ2-7, with a possible D match to TRBD1 (6 bases). This CDR3 comprises 15 residues. V was cut by 4 bases and J by 3 bases, with 16 bases left in between. CDR1 and CDR2 (germline): LGHNA, YNFKEQ. The CDR3 DNA reads as TGTGCCAGCAGCCGCGAATGGGACACCCTCTACGAGCAGTACTTC. Its protein is CASSREWDTLYEQYF.

The gene calls are TRBV10-2 and TRBJ2-1; 10 positions match TRBD2. Germline-derived CDR1 and CDR2 are WSHSY and SAAADI. The ends lost 11 bases at V and 7 bases at J; junction bases unmatched: 11. This CDR3 region has 14 residues. The CDR3 DNA is TGCGCCGGTAGAGGGGAGCGGGGGGGGAATGAGCAGTTCTTC. Translating gives CAGRGERGGNEQFF.

The chain joins TRBV2 to TRBJ2-7; 10 bases align to TRBD2. The CDR3 extends over 12 amino acids. CDR1 is SNHLY, CDR2 FYNNEI, per germline. Trimming cost V 4 bases and J 7 bases; bases outside gene matches: 1. The CDR3: CASSVLAGEQYF. CDR3 sequence (DNA): TGTGCCAGCAGTGTACTAGCGGGGGAGCAGTACTTC.

Here the CDR3 DNA reads TGTGCCAGCAGCCTCGGGACAGGGGAACCCCAGCATTTT. This gives the protein CASSLGTGEPQHF. V gene TRBV7-9 combines with J gene TRBJ1-5, with 10 nucleotides matching TRBD1. CDR1 and CDR2 (germline): SEHNR, FQNEAQ (reference sequence). Trimming took 5 bases from V and 10 from J; bases not matched to a gene: 5. The CDR3 runs 13 residues.

This rearrangement joins TRBV4-1 to TRBJ2-1; no firm D call. V was clipped by 1 base and J by 8 bases, with 24 bases between them. Germline lookup yields CDR1 MGHRA and CDR2 YSYEKL. The CDR3 covers 18 residues. This CDR3 is CASSQAPVFENNGDEQFF. DNA for the CDR3: TGCGCCAGCAGCCAAGCACCCGTCTTTGAAAACAACGGCGATGAGCAGTTCTTC.